This TCR beta chain was sequenced for a study of T cells in Graves' hyperthyroidism and ophthalmopathy. Uncontrolled infection, other autoimmune disease, pregnancy or lactation barred patients from enrollment. This clonotype was seen many times. Its antigen remains unidentified. This CDR3 region has 15 residues. Germline V gene sequence: CDR1 MDHEN, CDR2 SYDVKM. V shed 5 bases, J shed 8 bases, and the junction held 11 bases outside the gene matches. Study results and limitations: Ophthalmopathy onset followed model prediction by a median roughly 6 months. Researchers found most expanded thyroid clonotypes above 0.001 in blood as well.

What was amplified from RNA transcripts were TCR beta CDR3 regions. Using the HTBI primer set, a first-round RT-PCR was run on the TCR CDR3. Each CDR3 protein gets one entry after TCRdb re-called the multiplex PCR reads with MiXCR. Of around 280,000 distinct CDR3 sequences listed, approximately 14% were seen once; the top ten hold around 8%. The specimen sequenced was blood. The J gene is TRBJ1-4, the V gene TRBV28; TRBD1 matches 7 bases. The receptor's source is a woman in her thirties or forties with Graves' hyperthyroidism. As DNA, the CDR3 is TGTGCCAGCAGTCGACAGGGAGGGATGAACGAAAAACTGTTTTTT. This translates into CASSRQGGMNEKLFF.